This T cell receptor beta chain was sequenced in a study of post-analysis software for immune sequencing data. Study overall: Clinical courses comprised relapsing-remitting, secondary progressive and progressive-relapsing multiple sclerosis.

This clonotype was picked up many times. The target antigen is unknown. Overall study results and limits: Comparison with controls showed significantly lower normalized Chao1 diversity in multiple sclerosis patients. F measure clustering grouped samples strongly by preparation batch. Roughly five TRBV segments, including TRBV5-6, TRBV5-1 and TRBV20-1, were more frequent in patients than controls.

TCR beta cDNA libraries included unique molecular identifiers. From about 0.98 to 11 million T cells, roughly 530,000 cDNA molecules were obtained. TCRdb recomputed calls from the PCR reads with MiXCR, one row per CDR3 protein. The data contain 350,000 to 500,000 distinct CDR3 sequences, less than 40% of them singletons. V lost 0 bases and J lost 7, with 7 bases in between. Germline CDR1 reads LGHNT; CDR2 reads FRNRAP. The CDR3 consists of 13 residues. Sequencing input: blood. The origin of this receptor is a girl aged 2 to 9 with multiple sclerosis. The V call is TRBV12-5, the J call TRBJ2-1, with D hard to call. CDR3: CASGLVGWNEQFF. The CDR3 DNA sequence: TGTGCTAGTGGTTTGGTAGGCTGGAATGAGCAGTTCTTC.